One sample yielded the 21 T cell receptor beta chains listed below, sequenced in a study of shared clonotypes between healthy human individuals. Assay used: immunoSEQ multiplex PCR; TCRdb lists only in-frame clones, some missing. Here the sample spans approximately 2.1 million clones, roughly 93% being singletons. The sample consisted of naive CD4+ T cells from PBMCs. Described subset: CD45RA+ positively selected. The receptor source for this set is a man between 18 and 35 years old in good health. Some clones in this sample may be carry-over from other donors' samples.

V gene TRBV5-5 combines with J gene TRBJ1-5, with a tentative D call TRBD1 (5 bases). CDR1 and CDR2 (germline): SGHKS, YYEKEE (reference sequence). Between the trimmed V and J ends, which lost 1 base and 7 bases, there was a span of 12 bases. The length of the CDR3 is 14 residues. DNA of the CDR3: TGTGCCAGCAGCTTGCGGCAGGGTGAACAGCCCCAGCATTTT. Its protein is CASSLRQGEQPQHF. The full variable domain, in which reference TRBV5-5 and TRBJ1-5 provide the parts outside the CDR3, is DAGVTQSPTHLIKTRGQQVTLRCSPISGHKSVSWYQQVLGQGPQFIFQYYEKEERGRGNFPDRFSARQFPNYSSELNVNALLLGDSALYLCASSLRQGEQPQHFGDGTRLSIL.

In its sample, this clone was seen once. This chain connects TRBV2 to TRBJ2-5; 8 bases agree with TRBD2. V trimming: 2 bases; J trimming: 0 bases; junction bases outside the gene matches: 14. Germline loops: CDR1 SNHLY, CDR2 FYNNEI. The CDR3 loop spans 19 amino acids. CDR3 bases: TGTGCCAGCAGTGAATATTTTTTAGTGACTAGCGATAACCAAGAGACCCAGTACTTC. This translates into CASSEYFLVTSDNQETQYF.

Notes on this clone: Other DNA sequences in the same sample also yield this CDR3. The J gene is TRBJ2-7, the V gene TRBV7-9, with 9 bases matching TRBD1. Unmatched junction bases numbered 2, after V lost 3 bases and J lost 2 bases. Germline lookup yields CDR1 SEHNR and CDR2 FQNEAQ (reference sequence). The CDR3 sequence is 14 residues long. CDR3 coding DNA: TGTGCCAGCAGCTTCTGGGACAGGGCCTACGAGCAGTACTTC. Translation: CASSFWDRAYEQYF.

The CDR3 nucleotides are TGTGCCAGCTCACGCTTGTCGGAAGAGACCCAGTACTTC. Translation: CASSRLSEETQYF. The chain is built from TRBV18 and TRBJ2-5; D remains unclear. V was pared by 4 bases and J by 3 bases, with 9 bases between. The germline V gene has CDR1 KGHSH and CDR2 LQKENI. This CDR3 has 13 residues.

The rearrangement joins TRBV6-5 to TRBJ2-1; TRBD1 matches 9 bases. CDR1 and CDR2 (germline): MNHEY, SVGAGI. The V gene end was trimmed by 5 bases and the J gene end by 8 bases; junction bases not matched to a gene: 7. The CDR3 runs to 14 residues. The DNA for the CDR3 is TGTGCCAGCAGTAGCGGACAGGGGTTAGATGAGCAGTTCTTC. It translates to CASSSGQGLDEQFF.

The genes are TRBV2 and TRBJ1-2; D is ambiguous. The germline gives CDR1 SNHLY, CDR2 FYNNEI. The CDR3 is 12 amino acids. V lost 2 bases and J 4 bases, leaving 5 bases between the germline ends. The CDR3 protein is CASSEWTYGYTF. As DNA, the CDR3 is TGTGCCAGCAGTGAATGGACCTATGGCTACACCTTC.

The V and J genes are TRBV11-2 and TRBJ1-2; a possible D gene is TRBD1 (5 bases). Deletions cut 4 bases from V and 4 bases from J, with 10 bases between. This CDR3 has 13 residues. From germline, CDR1 is SGHAT and CDR2 FQNNGV. CDR3 protein: CASSSGTVYGYTF. In DNA, the CDR3 is TGTGCCAGCAGCTCCGGGACCGTCTATGGCTACACCTTC.

The chain links TRBV11-3 to TRBJ1-1, with 7 bases fitting TRBD1. Unmatched junction bases numbered 14, after V lost 2 bases and J lost 5 bases. The CDR3 spans 17 residues. From germline, CDR1 is SGHNT and CDR2 YENEEA. CDR3 amino acids: CASSLSGTEKRATEAFF. In nucleotides, the CDR3 is TGTGCCAGCAGCTTATCCGGGACAGAGAAAAGGGCGACTGAAGCTTTCTTT.

The V gene is TRBV25-1, the J gene TRBJ2-3, with D perhaps matching TRBD1 or TRBD2 (5 bases each). The V and J ends lost 7 bases and 7 bases respectively, with 21 bases between them. Germline values: CDR1 MGHDK, CDR2 SYGVNS. CDR3 length: 15 residues. CDR3 residues: CASTYGANLQYTQYF. In nucleotides, the CDR3 is TGTGCCAGCACCTACGGGGCCAATTTGCAGTATACGCAGTATTTT.

The chain joins TRBV29-1 to TRBJ2-3; tentatively, D is TRBD1 or TRBD2 (5 bases each). Germline V gene data show CDR1 as SQVTM and CDR2 as ANQGSEA. The CDR3 is made up of 13 amino acids. The germline V and J ends were trimmed by 2 bases and 2 bases, with 8 bases remaining between them. CDR3: CSVEMGPTDTQYF. DNA for the CDR3: TGCAGCGTTGAAATGGGACCCACAGATACGCAGTATTTT.

About this clone itself: Additional DNA sequences in this sample encode the identical CDR3. V is TRBV6-1 and J is TRBJ1-1; D is unresolved. The CDR3 covers 12 residues. Trimming pared 3 bases from V and 0 bases from J, leaving 2 bases between. The germline V gene has CDR1 MNHNS and CDR2 SASEGT. The CDR3 spells CASSEVNTEAFF. CDR3 coding DNA: TGTGCCAGCAGTGAGGTGAACACTGAAGCTTTCTTT.

V is TRBV7-9 and J is TRBJ2-7; D tentatively fits TRBD1 or TRBD2 (5 bases each). Trimming removed 8 bases at V and 5 bases at J, with 13 bases between. Looked up from germline, CDR1 is SEHNR and CDR2 is FQNEAQ (reference sequence). CDR3 length equals 12 residues. The CDR3: CASGAGVHEQYF. CDR3 DNA: TGTGCCAGCGGGGCGGGTGTCCACGAGCAGTACTTC. Combining the CDR3 with reference TRBV7-9 and TRBJ2-7 gives the whole variable domain DTGVSQNPRHKITKRGQNVTFRCDPISEHNRLYWYRQTLGQGPEFLTYFQNEAQLEKSRLLSDRFSAERPKGSFSTLEIQRTEQGDSAMYLCASGAGVHEQYFGPGTRLTVT.

This chain joins TRBV18 and TRBJ2-1; D gene uncertain. CDR1 is KGHSH, CDR2 LQKENI, per germline. The length of the CDR3 is 15 residues. Trimming removed 3 bases from V and 0 bases from J, with 9 bases in between. CDR3 protein: CASSPAALSYNEQFF. CDR3 nucleotides: TGTGCCAGCTCACCCGCAGCCCTCTCCTACAATGAGCAGTTCTTC.

This chain connects TRBV6-5 to TRBJ2-5; possible D gene TRBD2, 6 bases. Germline values: CDR1 MNHEY, CDR2 SVGAGI. The ends were cut back, 6 bases at V and 1 base at J, with 12 bases in the middle. The CDR3 totals 14 residues. This CDR3 is CASRPMGGQETQYF. The CDR3 nucleotides read TGTGCCAGCAGGCCTATGGGGGGCCAAGAGACCCAGTACTTC.

This clone was seen once. The V call is TRBV9, the J call TRBJ2-2; D is unresolved. V lost 4 bases to trimming and J lost 4 bases, with 11 bases between them. CDR3 length equals 14 residues. Germline loops: CDR1 SGDLS, CDR2 YYNGEE. Written as DNA, the CDR3 is TGTGCCAGCAGCTCCCGACGGGCCACCGGGGAGCTGTTTTTT. It is translated as CASSSRRATGELFF.

CDR3 sequence (DNA): TGTGCCAGCAGTCTCAGGGCAGGGCGTCCAGAGACCCAGTACTTC. It specifies CASSLRAGRPETQYF. This chain links TRBV7-3 with TRBJ2-5; D is possibly TRBD1 (5 bases). Looked up from germline, CDR1 is SGHTA and CDR2 is FQGTGA. The CDR3 has 15 residues. V lost 6 bases and J 4 bases, leaving 18 bases between the germline ends.

V usage is TRBV28 and J usage is TRBJ2-1; D uncertain. Germline lookup yields CDR1 MDHEN and CDR2 SYDVKM. The CDR3 totals 13 residues. V lost 8 bases and J 7 bases, leaving 15 bases between the germline ends. In DNA, the CDR3 is TGTGCCAGCTGGTCGACGGTGTGGAATGAGCAGTTCTTC. It encodes CASWSTVWNEQFF.

This rearrangement joins TRBV30 to TRBJ2-7; perhaps TRBD1 as D (5 bases). From germline, CDR1 is GTSNPN and CDR2 SVGIG (reference sequence). Trimming removed 4 bases at V and 3 bases at J, with 13 bases between. The CDR3 spans 13 residues. The CDR3 loop reads CAWNLDRLYEQYF. CDR3 bases: TGTGCCTGGAACTTAGACAGACTCTACGAGCAGTACTTC.

This chain uses TRBV2 with TRBJ2-1; D not certain. V was cut by 8 bases and J by 9 bases, with 17 bases left in between. The germline gives CDR1 SNHLY, CDR2 FYNNEI. The CDR3 runs 13 residues. CDR3 amino acids: CASGDGVVTEQFF. The CDR3 DNA sequence: TGTGCCAGCGGGGATGGGGTTGTTACTGAGCAGTTCTTC.

The V and J genes are TRBV28 and TRBJ1-1, with D hard to call. V dropped 3 bases and J dropped 2 bases, with 22 bases sitting between them. Germline CDR1 and CDR2: MDHEN and SYDVKM. This CDR3 contains 18 residues. CDR3 sequence reads: CASSFRSPGRSSNTEAFF. In DNA form, the CDR3 reads TGTGCCAGCAGTTTTCGGTCGCCAGGACGGTCATCAAACACTGAAGCTTTCTTT. The full variable domain, its missing parts supplied by reference TRBV28 and TRBJ1-1, is DVKVTQSSRYLVKRTGEKVFLECVQDMDHENMFWYRQDPGLGLRLIYFSYDVKMKEKGDIPEGYSVSREKKERFSLILESASTNQTSMYLCASSFRSPGRSSNTEAFFGQGTRLTVV.

V is TRBV10-3 and J is TRBJ2-3; the D gene is possibly TRBD2 (5 bases). V gave up 9 bases and J gave up 2 bases, with 12 bases separating them. Germline V gene data show CDR1 as ENHRY and CDR2 as SYGVKD. The CDR3 totals 13 residues. The CDR3 DNA reads as TGTGCCATATCGAGGGATCTCACAGATACGCAGTATTTT. Translating it yields CAISRDLTDTQYF.